This T cell receptor beta chain was recorded in a study of cytomegalovirus exposure and HLA in healthy donors. The table came from immunoSEQ multiplex PCR; TCRdb's copy has only in-frame clones and leaves some out. Of over 110,000 clones listed, 70% to 90% were seen once; the top ten hold around 10%. Regarding this clone: What it recognizes is unknown. In the same sample, other DNA sequences code for this CDR3.

Whole-study results and caveats: According to a subsequent analysis, TCR clusters identified in the first cohort showed a tendency to co-occur across the 100 to 150 validation repertoires.

The ends were cut back, 6 bases at V and 12 bases at J, with 15 bases in the middle. CDR3 length: 11 amino acids. Germline V gene data show CDR1 as MDHEN and CDR2 as SYDVKM. The rearrangement uses TRBV28 and TRBJ2-7; perhaps TRBD1 as D (6 bases). The TCR sequence derives from a man between 18 and 29 years old in good health and CMV-seropositive. What was sequenced was PBMCs. The CDR3 sequence: CASSAGTIVYF. In DNA form, the CDR3 reads TGTGCCAGCAGCGCCGGGACAATTGTGTACTTC.